A single sample is the source of the 2 T cell receptor beta chains below, sequenced in a study of CD4+ T cells in melanoma. The table came from immunoSEQ multiplex PCR; TCRdb's copy has only in-frame clones and leaves some out. The table lists 50,000 to 60,000 clones, approximately 74% of them singletons. The sequencing sample was made of tumor tissue. The receptors here all came from a human donor with melanoma.

This chain uses TRBV19 with TRBJ1-2, with D uncertain. The CDR3 is 15 residues long. V gave up 1 base and J gave up 4 bases, with 13 bases separating them. From germline, CDR1 is LNHDA and CDR2 SQIVND (reference sequence). The CDR3: CASSIAAANFYGYTF. In nucleotides, the CDR3 is TGTGCCAGTAGTATAGCGGCAGCCAATTTCTATGGCTACACCTTC.

V is TRBV5-6 and J is TRBJ2-7; 8 bases match TRBD1. The trim removed 3 bases at V and 4 bases at J, leaving 6 bases unmatched. Germline assignment: CDR1 SGHDT and CDR2 YYEEEE. This CDR3 is built from 14 residues. CDR3 DNA sequence: TGTGCCAGCAGCTCGTGGCAGGGGGCATACGAGCAGTACTTC. Residues: CASSSWQGAYEQYF.